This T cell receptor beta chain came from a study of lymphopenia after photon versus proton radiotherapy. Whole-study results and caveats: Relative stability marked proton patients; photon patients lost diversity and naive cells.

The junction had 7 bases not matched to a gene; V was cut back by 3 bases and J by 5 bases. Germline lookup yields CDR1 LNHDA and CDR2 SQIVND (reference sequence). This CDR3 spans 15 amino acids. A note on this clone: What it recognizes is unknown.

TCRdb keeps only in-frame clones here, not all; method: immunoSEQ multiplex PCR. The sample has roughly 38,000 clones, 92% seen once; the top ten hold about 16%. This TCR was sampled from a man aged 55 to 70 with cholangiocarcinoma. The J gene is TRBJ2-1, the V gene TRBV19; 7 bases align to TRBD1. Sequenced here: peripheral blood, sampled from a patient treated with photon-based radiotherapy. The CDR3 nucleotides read TGTGCCAGTAGTATCTCTCGGGACAGTAACAATGAGCAGTTCTTC. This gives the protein CASSISRDSNNEQFF.